This T cell receptor beta chain was identified in a study of T cells in Graves' hyperthyroidism and ophthalmopathy. Study at large: Blood was drawn when the patient was first diagnosed and still untreated. Findings and limits, study-wide: With a median lead of approximately 6 months before onset, the model predicted ophthalmopathy.

Not enrolled were patients with uncontrolled infection, other autoimmune disease, pregnancy or lactation. This clonotype was recorded at least ten times. What it binds is unknown. Researchers took RNA transcripts and amplified the TCR beta CDR3 regions from them. With the HTBI primer set, the TCR CDR3 went through a first round of RT-PCR. TCRdb re-analysed the multiplex PCR reads in MiXCR, keeping a single row per CDR3 protein. This table holds a few hundred thousand distinct CDR3 sequences, around 14% found once. The CDR3 runs 15 residues. Germline CDR1 reads LGHDT; CDR2 reads YNNKEL (reference sequence). The germline V and J ends were trimmed by 2 bases and 9 bases, with 17 bases remaining between them.

V usage is TRBV3-1 and J usage is TRBJ2-1; D gene unclear. The material sequenced was blood. The clonotype originates from a woman aged 30 to 39 with Graves' hyperthyroidism. The CDR3 reads CASSQFYPVFAEQFF. The CDR3, as DNA: TGTGCCAGCAGCCAATTTTATCCGGTTTTCGCTGAGCAGTTCTTC.